This T cell receptor beta chain was sequenced for a study of T cell repertoires in cytomegalovirus infection. Study-wide background: Indications came from public TCR beta signatures; they pointed to CMV infection and to a matching HLA type. Findings of the study overall: Predominance within the ex vivo response was attributable to HLA-C-restricted CMV-specific TCR beta clonotypes. Adding up the frequency of public TCR beta families identified people who carried CMV plus the relevant HLA.

Regarding this clonotype: Antigen unknown. A read error may account for a junction end that differs from germline.

This CDR3 has 13 amino acids. Germline V CDR1 and CDR2: SGDLS, YYNGEE. TCRdb reprocessed the reads via MiXCR and lists one record per CDR3 protein. Seen here are about 450,000 distinct CDR3 sequences, about 33% observed once, and the top ten hold 12% to 15%. The chain is built from TRBV9 and TRBJ1-1; perhaps TRBD1 as D (5 bases). Sequenced input: PBMCs. The sequence derives from a human donor in good health (CMV status not recorded). Some clones in this sample may be carry-over from other donors' samples. CDR3 sequence: CASSDDSDTEDFF. The CDR3 DNA follows: TGTGCCAGCAGCGACGACAGCGACACTGAAGATTTCTTT.